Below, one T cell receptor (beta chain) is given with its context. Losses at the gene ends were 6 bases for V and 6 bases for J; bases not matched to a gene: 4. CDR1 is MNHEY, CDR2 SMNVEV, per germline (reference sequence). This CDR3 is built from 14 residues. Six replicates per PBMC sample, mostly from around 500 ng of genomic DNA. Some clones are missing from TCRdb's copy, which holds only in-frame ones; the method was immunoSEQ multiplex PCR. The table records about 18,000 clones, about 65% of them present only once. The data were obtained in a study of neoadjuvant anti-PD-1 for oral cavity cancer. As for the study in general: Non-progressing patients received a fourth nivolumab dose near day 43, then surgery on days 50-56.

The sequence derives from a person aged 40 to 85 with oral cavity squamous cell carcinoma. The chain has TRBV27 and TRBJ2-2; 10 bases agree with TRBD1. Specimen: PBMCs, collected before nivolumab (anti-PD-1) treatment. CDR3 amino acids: CASSQDRGAGELFF. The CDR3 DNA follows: TGTGCCAGCAGCCAGGACAGGGGGGCCGGGGAGCTGTTTTTT.